The clone carrying this TCR beta chain has just one count. This record comes from a study of blood T cell repertoires in COVID-19. As for the study in general: COVID-19 samples collected from the United States, Italy and Spain covered acute and convalescent phases. In each case, the material was cDNA or gDNA derived from T cells, B-cell-depleted T cells, or PBMCs.

Authors' data handling: Scientists estimated how many nucleated cells there were by amplifying reference gene primers. Data came from immunoSEQ multiplex PCR; TCRdb stores just in-frame clones and leaves some out. V and J calls plus clone size are reproduced from that table; the DNA served to infer D and trimming. The data contain approximately 180,000 clones, approximately 90% of them singletons. From germline, CDR1 is SNHLY and CDR2 FYNNEI. Trimming at V came to 7 bases and at J to 7 bases, leaving 9 bases not matched to a gene. CDR3 length: 14 amino acids. The chain carries TRBV2 and TRBJ1-3; 8 bases line up with TRBD1. This clonotype originated in a middle-aged man with acute or convalescent COVID-19. The sequenced material came from peripheral blood. CDR3: CASTGQGGLNTIYF. The DNA for the CDR3 is TGTGCCAGCACCGGACAGGGTGGGCTTAACACCATATATTTT.